This TCR beta chain came from a study of T cells in Graves' hyperthyroidism and ophthalmopathy. From RNA transcripts, TCR beta CDR3 regions were amplified. During a first-round RT-PCR of the TCR CDR3, the HTBI primer set was used. TCRdb re-derived calls from the multiplex PCR reads in MiXCR, one entry per CDR3 protein. The data contain hundreds of thousands of distinct CDR3 sequences, around 22% of them seen just once; the ten biggest clones take up around 64%. Notes on the study in general: Most thyroid-expanded clonotypes above 0.001 were also found in blood.

In this sample, this clonotype turned up many times. Its antigen is not known. The CDR3 has 15 amino acids. V dropped 2 bases and J dropped 9; count of bases not matched to a gene: 9. Germline-derived CDR1 and CDR2 are MNHEY and SVGEGT. V is TRBV6-2 or TRBV6-3 and J is TRBJ2-1, with TRBD2 matching 8 bases. The receptor's source is a man younger than 45 with Graves' ophthalmopathy. Sequencing input: blood. The CDR3 DNA follows: TGTGCCAGCAGTTACGGGTTAGCGGGAAGGGGTGAGCAGTTCTTC. Translating gives CASSYGLAGRGEQFF.